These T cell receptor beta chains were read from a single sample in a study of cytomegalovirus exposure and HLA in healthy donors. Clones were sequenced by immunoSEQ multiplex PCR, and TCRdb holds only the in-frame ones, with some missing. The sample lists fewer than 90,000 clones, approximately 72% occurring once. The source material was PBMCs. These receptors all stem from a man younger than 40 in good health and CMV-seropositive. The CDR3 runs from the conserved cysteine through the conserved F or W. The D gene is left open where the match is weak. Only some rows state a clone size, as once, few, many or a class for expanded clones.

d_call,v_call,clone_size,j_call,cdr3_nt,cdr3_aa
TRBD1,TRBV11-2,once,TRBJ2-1,TGTGCCAGCAGCGCGGGACAGGGGGGAGGGTACAATGAGCAGTTCTTC,CASSAGQGGGYNEQFF
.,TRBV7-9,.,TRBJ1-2,TGTGCCAGCAGCGAAACAAGGGGGTCGGGCGGCTACACCTTC,CASSETRGSGGYTF
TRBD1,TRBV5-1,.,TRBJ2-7,TGCGCCAGCAGCTTCGGGACAGGGGACTACGAGCAGTACTTC,CASSFGTGDYEQYF
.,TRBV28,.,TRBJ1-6,TGTGCCAGCAGTTCCGGGACTTTGGTGGATTCACCCCTCCACTTT,CASSSGTLVDSPLHF
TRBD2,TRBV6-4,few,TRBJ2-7,TGTGCCAGCCCCGAGGGCGGGGGGACCCCCTCCTACGAGCAGTACTTC,CASPEGGGTPSYEQYF
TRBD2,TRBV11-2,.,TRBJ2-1,TGTGCCAGCAGCTTAGTCCGGGGGGTATACAATGAGCAGTTCTTC,CASSLVRGVYNEQFF
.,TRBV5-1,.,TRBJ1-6,TGCGCCAGCAGCTTGGGTGGGAGCTCCTATAATTCACCCCTCCACTTT,CASSLGGSSYNSPLHF
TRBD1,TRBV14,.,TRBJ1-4,TGTGCCAGCAGCGGGACAGGGTGGGAAAAACTGTTTTTT,CASSGTGWEKLFF
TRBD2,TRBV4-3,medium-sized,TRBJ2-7,TGCGCCAGCAGCCATGGGCGGGGGGCGAGATACGAGCAGTACTTC,CASSHGRGARYEQYF
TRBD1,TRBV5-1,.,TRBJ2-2,TGCGCCAGCTCGGGACAGGACCTCACCGGGGAGCTGTTTTTT,CASSGQDLTGELFF
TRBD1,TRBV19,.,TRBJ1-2,TGTGCCAGTAGTCCGGGACAGGTCTATGGCTACACCTTC,CASSPGQVYGYTF
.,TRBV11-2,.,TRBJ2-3,TGTGCCAGCAGCTTAGGTTTATCGGTAGATACGCAGTATTTT,CASSLGLSVDTQYF
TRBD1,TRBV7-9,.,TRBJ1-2,TGTGCCAGCAGCGATGGACAGGGCCCGTTTATGGTTTCGAACTATGGCTACACCTTC,CASSDGQGPFMVSNYGYTF
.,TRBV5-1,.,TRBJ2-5,TGCGCCAGCAGCTTAGGTCCAGGCGGGGAGACCCAGTACTTC,CASSLGPGGETQYF
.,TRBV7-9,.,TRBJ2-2,TGTGCCAGCAGCTTCGTTCCGTTCACCGGGGAGCTGTTTTTT,CASSFVPFTGELFF
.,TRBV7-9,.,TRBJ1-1,TGTGCCAGCAGCTCCACAGGGCCCCTCATGAACACTGAAGCTTTCTTT,CASSSTGPLMNTEAFF
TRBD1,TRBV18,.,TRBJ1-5,TGTGCCAGCTCACCACGGACAGGGGAAGAGCCCCAGCATTTT,CASSPRTGEEPQHF
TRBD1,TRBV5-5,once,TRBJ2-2,TGTGCCAGCAGCAAACAGGGGGCTATGGACACCGGGGAGCTGTTTTTT,CASSKQGAMDTGELFF
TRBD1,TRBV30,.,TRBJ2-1,TGTGCCTGGAGTGTGGGACAGGGGAACAATGAGCAGTTCTTC,CAWSVGQGNNEQFF
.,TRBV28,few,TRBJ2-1,TGTGCCAGCAGTTTACCACAGGTTAACAATGAGCAGTTCTTC,CASSLPQVNNEQFF
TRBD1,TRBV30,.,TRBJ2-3,TGTGCCTGGAGTTCAGGGGGCAGCAGCACAGATACGCAGTATTTT,CAWSSGGSSTDTQYF
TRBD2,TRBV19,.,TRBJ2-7,TGTGCCAGTAGCTCGGGGACTAGCGGGAACTACGAGCAGTACTTC,CASSSGTSGNYEQYF
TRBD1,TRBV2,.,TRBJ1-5,TGTGCCAGCAGTGGTGCAGGGGGCGGGGGCAATCAGCCCCAGCATTTT,CASSGAGGGGNQPQHF
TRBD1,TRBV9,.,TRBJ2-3,TGTGCCAGCAGCGTAGTAGGGGGCCGGTTGGATACGCAGTATTTT,CASSVVGGRLDTQYF
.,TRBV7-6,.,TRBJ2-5,TGTGCCAGCAGCTTAGGGACTGGGAAAGAGACCCAGTACTTC,CASSLGTGKETQYF
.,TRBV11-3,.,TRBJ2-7,TGTGCCAGCAGCTTAGGGCAGGGAGGTTACGAGCAGTACTTC,CASSLGQGGYEQYF
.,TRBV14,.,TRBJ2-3,TGTGCCAGCAGCCAAGATGGGAGGTGGGATACGCAGTATTTT,CASSQDGRWDTQYF
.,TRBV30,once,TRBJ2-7,TGTGCCTGGGAGAGGGGACTCTACGAGCAGTACTTC,CAWERGLYEQYF
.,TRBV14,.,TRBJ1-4,TGTGCCAGCAGCCAAGCCCTCTTTGGGGGCGCGGGTGAAAAACTGTTTTTT,CASSQALFGGAGEKLFF
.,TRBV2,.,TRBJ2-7,TGTGCCAGCAGTGATGAGACCACCGGGACAAAGAACTTC,CASSDETTGTKNF
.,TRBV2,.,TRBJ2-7,TGTGCCAGCAGTGAAGCCCCCCCCTCAGCGGGACACAACTACGAGCAGTACTTC,CASSEAPPSAGHNYEQYF
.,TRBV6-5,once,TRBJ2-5,TGTGCCAGCAGAGAGGAAGTCGTGGGAGAGACCCAGTACTTC,CASREEVVGETQYF
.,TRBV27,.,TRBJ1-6,TGTGCCAGCAGTCCCTCCCGGGGCTATAATTCACCCCTCCACTTT,CASSPSRGYNSPLHF
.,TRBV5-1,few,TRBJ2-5,TGCGCCAGCAGCTTGGCCTGGGAGCCCCAAGAGACCCAGTACTTC,CASSLAWEPQETQYF
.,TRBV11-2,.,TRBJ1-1,TGTGCCAGCAGCCTATATAAGGGGAAGGGTGAAGCTTTCTTT,CASSLYKGKGEAFF
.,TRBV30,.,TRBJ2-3,TGTGCCTGGAGTGTCGTCAGGTACGGAAGCACAGATACGCAGTATTTT,CAWSVVRYGSTDTQYF
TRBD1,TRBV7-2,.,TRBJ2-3,TGTGCCAGCAGCTCAACAGGGGTTTGGACAGATACGCAGTATTTT,CASSSTGVWTDTQYF
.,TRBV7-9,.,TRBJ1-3,TGTGCCAGCAGCTCTCCGGGGGACTCTGGAAACACCATATATTTT,CASSSPGDSGNTIYF
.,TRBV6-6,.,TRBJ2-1,TGTGCCAGCAGTTCCCGCGGAGGGGCCGGTGAGCAGTTCTTC,CASSSRGGAGEQFF
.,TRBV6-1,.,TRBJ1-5,TGTGCCAGCAGTGAACAGGGGCGAAATCAGCCCCAGCATTTT,CASSEQGRNQPQHF